The clone carrying this T cell receptor (beta chain) was seen a few times. The antigen is unknown. A universal primer binding site was introduced by template switching. The final cDNA contained unique molecular identifiers. A single record per CDR3 protein comes from TCRdb applying MiXCR to the 5' RACE reads. The repertoire holds hundreds of thousands of distinct CDR3 sequences, about 7.6% seen once, with roughly 1.6% in the top ten. This sample is drawn from a study of identical twins. CDR1 and CDR2 (germline): SGHVS, FQNEAQ. The length of the CDR3 is 16 residues. V lost 2 bases to trimming and J lost 2 bases, with 14 bases between them. The study's findings and limits: Twin pairs' shared out-of-frame alpha sequences were enriched in low generation probability. Invariant MAIT and iNKT cells are populations that could partly confound zero-insertion analyses.

These data were also filed under a second study, of yellow fever vaccine responses in identical twins. In that study: Convergence reportedly seemed to mark part of the twins' vaccine T cell response, with personalization marking the rest.

The chain carries TRBV7-8 and TRBJ2-3; D possibly corresponds to TRBD2 (7 bases). This receptor was obtained from a woman aged 18-29 years in good health. What was sequenced was PBMCs. CDR3 sequence: CASSLFGRGLTDTQYF. The CDR3 DNA is TGTGCCAGCAGCTTATTTGGGCGGGGGCTCACAGATACGCAGTATTTT.